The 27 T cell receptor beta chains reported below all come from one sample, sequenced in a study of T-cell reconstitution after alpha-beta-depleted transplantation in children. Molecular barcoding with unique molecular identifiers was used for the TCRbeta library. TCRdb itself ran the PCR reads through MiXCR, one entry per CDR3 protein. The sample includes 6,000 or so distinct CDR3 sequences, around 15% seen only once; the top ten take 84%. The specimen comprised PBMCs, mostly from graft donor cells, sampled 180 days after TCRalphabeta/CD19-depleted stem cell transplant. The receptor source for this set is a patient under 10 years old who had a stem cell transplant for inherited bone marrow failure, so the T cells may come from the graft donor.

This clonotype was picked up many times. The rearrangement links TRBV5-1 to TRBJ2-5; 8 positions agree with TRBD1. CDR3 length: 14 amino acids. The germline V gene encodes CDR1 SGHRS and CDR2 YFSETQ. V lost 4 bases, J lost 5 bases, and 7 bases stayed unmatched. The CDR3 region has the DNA TGCGCCAGCAGCGGGATGACAGGGGAGGAGACCCAGTACTTC. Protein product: CASSGMTGEETQYF.

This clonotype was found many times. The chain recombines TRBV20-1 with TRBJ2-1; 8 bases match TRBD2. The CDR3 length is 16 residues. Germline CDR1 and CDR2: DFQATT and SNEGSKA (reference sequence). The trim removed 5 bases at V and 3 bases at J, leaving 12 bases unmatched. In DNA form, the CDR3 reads TGCAGTGCTCCCACCCAAGCGGGAGTAGGCTACAATGAGCAGTTCTTC. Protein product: CSAPTQAGVGYNEQFF.

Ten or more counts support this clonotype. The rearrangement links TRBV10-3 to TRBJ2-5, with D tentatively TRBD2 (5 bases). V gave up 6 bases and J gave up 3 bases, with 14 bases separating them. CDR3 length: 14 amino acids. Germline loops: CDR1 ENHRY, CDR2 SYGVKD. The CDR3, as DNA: TGTGCCATCAGCAAGAGGGATACCAAAGAGACCCAGTACTTC. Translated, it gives CAISKRDTKETQYF.

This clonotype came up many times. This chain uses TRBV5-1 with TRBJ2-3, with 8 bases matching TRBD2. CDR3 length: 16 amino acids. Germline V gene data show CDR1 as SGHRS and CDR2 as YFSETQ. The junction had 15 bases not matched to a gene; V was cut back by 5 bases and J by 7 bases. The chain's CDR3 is CASRPGGAGGQYTQYF. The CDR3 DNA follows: TGCGCCAGCAGGCCTGGGGGTGCGGGGGGCCAATATACGCAGTATTTT.

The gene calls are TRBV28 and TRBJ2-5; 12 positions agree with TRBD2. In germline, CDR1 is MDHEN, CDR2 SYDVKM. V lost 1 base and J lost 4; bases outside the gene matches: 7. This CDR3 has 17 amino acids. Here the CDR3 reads CASSLSSSGGARETQYF. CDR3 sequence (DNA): TGTGCCAGCAGTTTATCCTCTAGCGGGGGGGCTAGAGAGACCCAGTACTTC.

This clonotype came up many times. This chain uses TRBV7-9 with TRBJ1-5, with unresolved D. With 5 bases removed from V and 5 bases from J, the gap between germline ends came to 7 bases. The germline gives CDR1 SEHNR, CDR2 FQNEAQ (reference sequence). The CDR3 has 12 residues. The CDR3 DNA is TGTGCCAGCAGCCGGGCATATCAGCCCCAGCATTTT. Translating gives CASSRAYQPQHF.

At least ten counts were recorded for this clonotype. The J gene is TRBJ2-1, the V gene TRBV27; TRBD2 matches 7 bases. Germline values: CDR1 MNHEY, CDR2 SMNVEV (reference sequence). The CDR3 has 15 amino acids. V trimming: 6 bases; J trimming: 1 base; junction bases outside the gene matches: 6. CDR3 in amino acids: CASRGPGLSYNEQFF. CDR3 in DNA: TGTGCCAGCAGAGGACCGGGACTATCCTACAATGAGCAGTTCTTC.

In DNA, the CDR3 is TGCAGTGCTAGACACTTGACCGGGACTAGGATGCAGGAGCAGTTCTTC. This encodes CSARHLTGTRMQEQFF. The chain carries TRBV20-1 and TRBJ2-1; 8 bases fit TRBD2. CDR1 and CDR2 (germline): DFQATT, SNEGSKA (reference sequence). The CDR3 is 16 amino acids. V gave up 2 bases and J gave up 10 bases; unmatched junction bases: 16.

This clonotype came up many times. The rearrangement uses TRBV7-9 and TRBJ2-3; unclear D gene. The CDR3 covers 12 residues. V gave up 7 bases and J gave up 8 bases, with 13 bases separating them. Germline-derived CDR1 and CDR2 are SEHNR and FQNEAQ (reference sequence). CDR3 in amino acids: CASTPNDGTQYF. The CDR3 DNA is TGTGCCAGCACCCCAAACGACGGTACGCAGTATTTT. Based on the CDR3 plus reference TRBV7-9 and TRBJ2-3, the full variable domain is DTGVSQNPRHKITKRGQNVTFRCDPISEHNRLYWYRQTLGQGPEFLTYFQNEAQLEKSRLLSDRFSAERPKGSFSTLEIQRTEQGDSAMYLCASTPNDGTQYFGPGTRLTVL.

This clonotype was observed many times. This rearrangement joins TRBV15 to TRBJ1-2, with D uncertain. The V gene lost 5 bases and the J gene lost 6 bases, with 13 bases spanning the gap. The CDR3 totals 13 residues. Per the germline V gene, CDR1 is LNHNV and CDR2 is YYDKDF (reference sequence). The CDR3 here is CATSPMRWNGYTF. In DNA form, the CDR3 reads TGTGCCACCAGCCCAATGAGGTGGAATGGCTACACCTTC.

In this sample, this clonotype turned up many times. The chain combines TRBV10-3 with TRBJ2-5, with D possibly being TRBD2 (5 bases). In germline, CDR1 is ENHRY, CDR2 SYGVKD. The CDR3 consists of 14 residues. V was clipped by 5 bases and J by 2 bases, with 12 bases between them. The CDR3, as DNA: TGTGCCATCAGTCACCCTCCGGGACAAGAGACCCAGTACTTC. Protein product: CAISHPPGQETQYF.

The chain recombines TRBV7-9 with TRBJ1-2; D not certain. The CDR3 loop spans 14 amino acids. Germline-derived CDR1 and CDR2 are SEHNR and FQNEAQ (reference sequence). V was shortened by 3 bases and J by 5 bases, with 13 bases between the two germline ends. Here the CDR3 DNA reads TGTGCCAGCAGCTTCCGGAAACGAGGGTATGGCTACACCTTC. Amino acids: CASSFRKRGYGYTF.

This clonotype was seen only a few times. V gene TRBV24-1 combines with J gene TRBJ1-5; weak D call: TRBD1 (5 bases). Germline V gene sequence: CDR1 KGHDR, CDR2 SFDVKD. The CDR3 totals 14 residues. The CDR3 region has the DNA TGTGGGGCCTTTTATGGGGCCAGCAATCAGCCCCAGCATTTT. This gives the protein CGAFYGASNQPQHF.

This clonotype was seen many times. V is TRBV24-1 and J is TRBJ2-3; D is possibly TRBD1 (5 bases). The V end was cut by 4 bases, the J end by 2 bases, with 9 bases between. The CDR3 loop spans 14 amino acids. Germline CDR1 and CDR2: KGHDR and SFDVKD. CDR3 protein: CATSDRVATDTQYF. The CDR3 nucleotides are TGTGCCACCAGTGACAGGGTAGCCACAGATACGCAGTATTTT.

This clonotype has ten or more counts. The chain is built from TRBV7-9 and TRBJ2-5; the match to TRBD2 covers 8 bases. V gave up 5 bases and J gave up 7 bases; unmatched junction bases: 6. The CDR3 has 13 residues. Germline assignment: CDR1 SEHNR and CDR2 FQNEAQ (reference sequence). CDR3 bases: TGTGCCAGCAGCCCGACTAGCGTGGGGACCCAGTACTTC. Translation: CASSPTSVGTQYF. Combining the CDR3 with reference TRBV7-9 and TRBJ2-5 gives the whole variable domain DTGVSQNPRHKITKRGQNVTFRCDPISEHNRLYWYRQTLGQGPEFLTYFQNEAQLEKSRLLSDRFSAERPKGSFSTLEIQRTEQGDSAMYLCASSPTSVGTQYFGPGTRLLVL.

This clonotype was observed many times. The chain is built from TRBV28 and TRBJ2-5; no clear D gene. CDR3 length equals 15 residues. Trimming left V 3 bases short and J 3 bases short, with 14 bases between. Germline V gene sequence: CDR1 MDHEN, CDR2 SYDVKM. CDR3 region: CASSLSTRAKETQYF. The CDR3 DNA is TGTGCCAGCAGTTTGAGTACCCGAGCAAAAGAGACCCAGTACTTC.

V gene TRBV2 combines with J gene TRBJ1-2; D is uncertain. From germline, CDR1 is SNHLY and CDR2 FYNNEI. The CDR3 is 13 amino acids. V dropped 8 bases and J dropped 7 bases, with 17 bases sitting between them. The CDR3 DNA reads TGTGCCAGCTGGACCAGACTGAAACGTGGCTACACCTTC. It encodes CASWTRLKRGYTF.

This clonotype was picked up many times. CDR3 region: CASSPLADTQYF. For the CDR3, the DNA is TGTGCCAGCAGCCCACTAGCCGATACGCAGTATTTT. V usage is TRBV7-9 and J usage is TRBJ2-3; weak D call: TRBD2 (6 bases). CDR3 length: 12 amino acids. Trimming shortened V by 5 bases and J by 6 bases, and 9 bases separated the two germline ends. Germline-derived CDR1 and CDR2 are SEHNR and FQNEAQ (reference sequence).

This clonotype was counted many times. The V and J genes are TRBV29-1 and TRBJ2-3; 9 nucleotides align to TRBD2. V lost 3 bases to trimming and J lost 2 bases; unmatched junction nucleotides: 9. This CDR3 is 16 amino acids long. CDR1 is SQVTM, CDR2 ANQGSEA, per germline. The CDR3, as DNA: TGCAGCGTTGATGGGGTAGCGGGAGTCTCCACAGATACGCAGTATTTT. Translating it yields CSVDGVAGVSTDTQYF.

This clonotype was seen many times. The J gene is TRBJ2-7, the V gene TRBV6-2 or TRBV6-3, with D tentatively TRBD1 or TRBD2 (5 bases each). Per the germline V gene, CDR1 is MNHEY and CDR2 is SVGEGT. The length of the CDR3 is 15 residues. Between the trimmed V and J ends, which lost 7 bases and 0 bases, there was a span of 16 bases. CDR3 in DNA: TGTGCCAGCACCTTCAGTGGGGGAGACTCCTACGAGCAGTACTTC. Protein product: CASTFSGGDSYEQYF.

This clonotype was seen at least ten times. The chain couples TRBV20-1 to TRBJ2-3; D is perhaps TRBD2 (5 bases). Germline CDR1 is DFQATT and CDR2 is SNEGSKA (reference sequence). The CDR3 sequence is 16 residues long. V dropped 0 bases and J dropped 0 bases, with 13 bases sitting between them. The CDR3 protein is CSARDLRTVSTDTQYF. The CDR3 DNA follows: TGCAGTGCTAGAGATCTTAGGACTGTTAGCACAGATACGCAGTATTTT.

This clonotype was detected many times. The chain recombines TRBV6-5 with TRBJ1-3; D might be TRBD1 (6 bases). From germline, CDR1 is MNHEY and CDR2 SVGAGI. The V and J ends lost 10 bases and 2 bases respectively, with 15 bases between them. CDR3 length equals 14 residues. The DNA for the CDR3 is TGTGCCACCCGGACAGTGGGGCCTGGAAACACCATATATTTT. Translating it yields CATRTVGPGNTIYF.

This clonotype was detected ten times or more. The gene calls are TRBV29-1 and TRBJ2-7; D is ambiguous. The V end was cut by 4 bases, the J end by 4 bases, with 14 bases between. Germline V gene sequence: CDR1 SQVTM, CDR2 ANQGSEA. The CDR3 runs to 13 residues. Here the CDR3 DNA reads TGCAGCGTTGTTAGAGACTGGGGATACGAGCAGTACTTC. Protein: CSVVRDWGYEQYF.

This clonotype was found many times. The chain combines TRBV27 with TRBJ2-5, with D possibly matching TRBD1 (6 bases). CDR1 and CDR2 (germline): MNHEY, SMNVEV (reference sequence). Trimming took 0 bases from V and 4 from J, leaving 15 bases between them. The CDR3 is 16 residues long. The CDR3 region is CASSLSSGTLSETQYF. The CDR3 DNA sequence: TGTGCCAGCAGTTTATCGTCAGGGACATTATCAGAGACCCAGTACTTC.

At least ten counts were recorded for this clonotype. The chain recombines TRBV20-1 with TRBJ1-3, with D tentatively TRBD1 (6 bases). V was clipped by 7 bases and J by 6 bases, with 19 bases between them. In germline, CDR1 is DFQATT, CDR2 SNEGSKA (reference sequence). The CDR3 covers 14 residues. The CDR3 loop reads CSGSAGAGENTIYF. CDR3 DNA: TGCAGTGGCAGCGCCGGGGCAGGGGAAAACACCATATATTTT.

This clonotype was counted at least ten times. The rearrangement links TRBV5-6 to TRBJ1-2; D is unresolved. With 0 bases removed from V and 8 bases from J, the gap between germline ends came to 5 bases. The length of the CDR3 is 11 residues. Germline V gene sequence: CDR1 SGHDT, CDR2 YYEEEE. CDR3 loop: CASSLGYGYTF. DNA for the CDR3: TGTGCCAGCAGCTTGGGGTACGGCTACACCTTC.

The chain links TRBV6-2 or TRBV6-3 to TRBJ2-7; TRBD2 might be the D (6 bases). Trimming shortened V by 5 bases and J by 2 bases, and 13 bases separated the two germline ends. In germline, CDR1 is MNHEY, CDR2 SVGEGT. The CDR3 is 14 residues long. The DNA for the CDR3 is TGTGCCAGCAGTCGCGGGACCGGGGCCTACGAGCAGTACTTC. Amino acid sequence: CASSRGTGAYEQYF.